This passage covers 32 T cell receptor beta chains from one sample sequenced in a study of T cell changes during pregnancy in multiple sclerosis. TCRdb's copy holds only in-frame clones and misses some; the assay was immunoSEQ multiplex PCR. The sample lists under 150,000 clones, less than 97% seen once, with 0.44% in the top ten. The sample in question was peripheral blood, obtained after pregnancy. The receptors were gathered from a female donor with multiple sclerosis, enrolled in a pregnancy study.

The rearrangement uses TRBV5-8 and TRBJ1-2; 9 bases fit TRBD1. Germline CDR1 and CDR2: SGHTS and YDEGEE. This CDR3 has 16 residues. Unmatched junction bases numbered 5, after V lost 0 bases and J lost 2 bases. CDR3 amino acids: CASSLEIGTGNYGYTF. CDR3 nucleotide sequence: TGTGCCAGCAGCTTGGAGATAGGGACAGGGAACTATGGCTACACCTTC.

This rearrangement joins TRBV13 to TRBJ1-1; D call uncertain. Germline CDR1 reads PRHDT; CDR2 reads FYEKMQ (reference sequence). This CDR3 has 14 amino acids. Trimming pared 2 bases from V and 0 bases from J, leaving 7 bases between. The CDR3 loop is CASSLNGVNTEAFF. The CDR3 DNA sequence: TGTGCCAGCAGCTTAAACGGAGTGAACACTGAAGCTTTCTTT. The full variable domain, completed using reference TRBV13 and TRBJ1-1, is AAGVIQSPRHLIKEKRETATLKCYPIPRHDTVYWYQQGPGQDPQFLISFYEKMQSDKGSIPDRFSAQQFSDYHSELNMSSLELGDSALYFCASSLNGVNTEAFFGQGTRLTVV.

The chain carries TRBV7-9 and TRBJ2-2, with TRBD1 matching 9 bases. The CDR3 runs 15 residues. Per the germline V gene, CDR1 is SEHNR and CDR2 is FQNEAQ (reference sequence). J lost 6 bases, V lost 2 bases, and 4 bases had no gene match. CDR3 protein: CASSLRDREPGELFF. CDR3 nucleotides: TGTGCCAGCAGCTTAAGGGACAGGGAGCCCGGGGAGCTGTTTTTT.

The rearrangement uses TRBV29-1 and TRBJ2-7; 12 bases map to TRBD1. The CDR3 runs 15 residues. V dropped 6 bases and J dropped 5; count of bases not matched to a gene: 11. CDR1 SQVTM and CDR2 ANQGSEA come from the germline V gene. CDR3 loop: CSVALGTGGIHEQYF. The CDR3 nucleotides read TGCAGCGTCGCCCTGGGGACAGGGGGCATCCACGAGCAGTACTTC.

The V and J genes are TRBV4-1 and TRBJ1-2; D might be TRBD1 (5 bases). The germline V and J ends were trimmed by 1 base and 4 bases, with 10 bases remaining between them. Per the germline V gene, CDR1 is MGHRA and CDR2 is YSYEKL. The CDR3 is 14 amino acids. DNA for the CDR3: TGCGCCAGCAGCCAAGGCGGGGGACCCTATGGCTACACCTTC. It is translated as CASSQGGGPYGYTF.

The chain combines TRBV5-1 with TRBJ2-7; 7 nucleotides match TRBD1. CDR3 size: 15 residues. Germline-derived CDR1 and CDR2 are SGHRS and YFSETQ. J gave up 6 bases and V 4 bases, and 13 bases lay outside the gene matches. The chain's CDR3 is CASSLDDTTGVEQYF. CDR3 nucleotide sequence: TGCGCCAGCAGCCTGGATGATACAACAGGGGTCGAGCAGTACTTC. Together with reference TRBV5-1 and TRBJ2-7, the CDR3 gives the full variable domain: KAGVTQTPRYLIKTRGQQVTLSCSPISGHRSVSWYQQTPGQGLQFLFEYFSETQRNKGNFPGRFSGRQFSNSRSEMNVSTLELGDSALYLCASSLDDTTGVEQYFGPGTRLTVT.

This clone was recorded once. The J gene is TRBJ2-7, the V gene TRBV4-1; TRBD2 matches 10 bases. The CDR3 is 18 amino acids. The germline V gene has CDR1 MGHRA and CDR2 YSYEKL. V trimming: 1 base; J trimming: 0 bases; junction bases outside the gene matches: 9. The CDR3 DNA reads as TGCGCCAGCAGCCAAGGGCTAGCAGCGGGAGGGTACTCCTACGAGCAGTACTTC. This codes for CASSQGLAAGGYSYEQYF.

For the CDR3, the DNA is TGCGCCAGCAGCTTTACTAGCGGAACCTACAATGAGCAGTTCTTC. Translation gives CASSFTSGTYNEQFF. V usage is TRBV5-1 and J usage is TRBJ2-1, with 8 bases fitting TRBD2. Germline loops: CDR1 SGHRS, CDR2 YFSETQ. The CDR3 extends over 15 amino acids. The J segment lost 2 bases and the V segment lost 2 bases, leaving 3 bases of the junction unmatched. Combining the CDR3 with reference TRBV5-1 and TRBJ2-1 gives the whole variable domain KAGVTQTPRYLIKTRGQQVTLSCSPISGHRSVSWYQQTPGQGLQFLFEYFSETQRNKGNFPGRFSGRQFSNSRSEMNVSTLELGDSALYLCASSFTSGTYNEQFFGPGTRLTVL.

The CDR3 region has the DNA TGTGCCAGCAGCCCTACATTTTTCGGGTTTGCTCAGCCCCAGCATTTT. Its protein is CASSPTFFGFAQPQHF. The rearrangement links TRBV27 to TRBJ1-5; the D is unclear. This CDR3 has 16 residues. V dropped 6 bases and J dropped 6 bases, with 21 bases sitting between them. Germline assignment: CDR1 MNHEY and CDR2 SMNVEV (reference sequence).

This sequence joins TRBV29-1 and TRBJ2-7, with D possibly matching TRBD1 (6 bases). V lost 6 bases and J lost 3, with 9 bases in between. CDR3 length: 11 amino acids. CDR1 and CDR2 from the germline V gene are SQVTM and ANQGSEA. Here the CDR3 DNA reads TGCAGCGTATGGGACAACTACGAGCAGTACTTC. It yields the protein CSVWDNYEQYF.

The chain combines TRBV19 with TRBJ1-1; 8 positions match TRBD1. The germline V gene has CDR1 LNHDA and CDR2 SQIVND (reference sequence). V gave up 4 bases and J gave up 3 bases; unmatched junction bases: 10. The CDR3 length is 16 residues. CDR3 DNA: TGTGCCAGTAGTAAAATAAGGGCAGGGGGCCACACTGAAGCTTTCTTT. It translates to CASSKIRAGGHTEAFF.

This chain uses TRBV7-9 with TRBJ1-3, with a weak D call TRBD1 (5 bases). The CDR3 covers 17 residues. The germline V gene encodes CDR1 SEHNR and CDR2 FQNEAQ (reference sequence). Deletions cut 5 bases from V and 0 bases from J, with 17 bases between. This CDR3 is CASSHPRDSFSGNTIYF. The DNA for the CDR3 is TGTGCCAGCAGCCATCCCCGGGACTCCTTCTCTGGAAACACCATATATTTT.

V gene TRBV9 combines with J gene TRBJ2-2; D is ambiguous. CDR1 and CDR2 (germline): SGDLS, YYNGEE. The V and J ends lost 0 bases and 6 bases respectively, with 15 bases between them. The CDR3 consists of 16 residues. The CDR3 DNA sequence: TGTGCCAGCAGCGTAGATATCCGAGGTTACGCCGGGGAGCTGTTTTTT. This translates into CASSVDIRGYAGELFF.

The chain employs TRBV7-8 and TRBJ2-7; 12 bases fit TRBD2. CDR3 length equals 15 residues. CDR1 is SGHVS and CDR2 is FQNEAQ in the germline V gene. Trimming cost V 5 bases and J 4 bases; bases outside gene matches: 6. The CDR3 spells CASSPRLAGEYEQYF. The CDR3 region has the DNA TGTGCCAGCAGCCCCAGACTAGCGGGAGAGTACGAGCAGTACTTC.

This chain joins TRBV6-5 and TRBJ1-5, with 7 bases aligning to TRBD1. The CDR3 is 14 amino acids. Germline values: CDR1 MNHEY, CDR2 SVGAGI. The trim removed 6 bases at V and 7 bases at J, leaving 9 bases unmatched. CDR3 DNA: TGTGCCAGCAGAAGACAGGGACGAGGGCAGCCCCAGCATTTT. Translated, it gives CASRRQGRGQPQHF.

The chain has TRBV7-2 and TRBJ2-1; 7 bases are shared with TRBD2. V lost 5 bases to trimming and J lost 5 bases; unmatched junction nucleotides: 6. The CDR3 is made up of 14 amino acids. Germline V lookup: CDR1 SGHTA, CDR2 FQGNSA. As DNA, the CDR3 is TGTGCCAGCAGCCCAAGCGGGAAGGACAATGAGCAGTTCTTC. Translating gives CASSPSGKDNEQFF.

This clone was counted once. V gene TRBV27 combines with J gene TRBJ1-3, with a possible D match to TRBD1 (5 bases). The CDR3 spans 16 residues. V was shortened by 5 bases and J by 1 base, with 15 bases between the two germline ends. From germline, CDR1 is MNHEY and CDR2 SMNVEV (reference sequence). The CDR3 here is CASSPTTQGSGNTIYF. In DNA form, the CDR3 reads TGTGCCAGCAGTCCTACCACCCAGGGTTCTGGAAACACCATATATTTT.

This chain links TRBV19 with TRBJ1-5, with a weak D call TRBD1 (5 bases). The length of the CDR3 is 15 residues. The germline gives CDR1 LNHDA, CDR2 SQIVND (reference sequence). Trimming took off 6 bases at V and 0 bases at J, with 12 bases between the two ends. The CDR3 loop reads CASSPDRYSNQPQHF. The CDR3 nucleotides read TGTGCCAGTAGCCCAGACAGATATAGCAATCAGCCCCAGCATTTT.

CDR3 sequence reads: CASCPGGMQETQYF. Written as DNA, the CDR3 is TGTGCCAGCTGCCCAGGGGGGATGCAAGAGACCCAGTACTTC. The genes are TRBV2 and TRBJ2-5; TRBD1 is a possible D gene (7 bases). The CDR3 runs to 14 residues. Germline-derived CDR1 and CDR2 are SNHLY and FYNNEI. V lost 8 bases and J lost 2, with 15 bases in between.

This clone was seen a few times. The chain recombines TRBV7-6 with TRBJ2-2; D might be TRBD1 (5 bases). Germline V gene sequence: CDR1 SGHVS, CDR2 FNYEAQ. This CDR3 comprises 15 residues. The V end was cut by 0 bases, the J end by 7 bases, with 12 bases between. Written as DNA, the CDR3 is TGTGCCAGCAGCTTAGCAGGGCAGGGTATCGGGGAGCTGTTTTTT. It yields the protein CASSLAGQGIGELFF.

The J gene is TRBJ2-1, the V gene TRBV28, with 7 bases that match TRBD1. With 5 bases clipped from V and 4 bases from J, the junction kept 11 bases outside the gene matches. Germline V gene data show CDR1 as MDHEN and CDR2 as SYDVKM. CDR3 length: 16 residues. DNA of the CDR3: TGTGCCAGCAGTCTCGACCCGGGACAGCCATACAATGAGCAGTTCTTC. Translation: CASSLDPGQPYNEQFF. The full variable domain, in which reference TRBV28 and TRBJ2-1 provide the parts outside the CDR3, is DVKVTQSSRYLVKRTGEKVFLECVQDMDHENMFWYRQDPGLGLRLIYFSYDVKMKEKGDIPEGYSVSREKKERFSLILESASTNQTSMYLCASSLDPGQPYNEQFFGPGTRLTVL.

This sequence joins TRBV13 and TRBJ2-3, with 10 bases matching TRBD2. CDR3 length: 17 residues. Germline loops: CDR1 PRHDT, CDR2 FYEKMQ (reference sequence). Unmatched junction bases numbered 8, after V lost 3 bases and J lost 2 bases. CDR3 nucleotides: TGTGCCAGCAGCTTTACGGTAGGACTAGCGGTCACAGATACGCAGTATTTT. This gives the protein CASSFTVGLAVTDTQYF.

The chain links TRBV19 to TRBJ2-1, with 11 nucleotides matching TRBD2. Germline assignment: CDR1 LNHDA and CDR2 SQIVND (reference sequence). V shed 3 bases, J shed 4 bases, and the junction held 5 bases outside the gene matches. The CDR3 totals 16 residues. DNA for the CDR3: TGTGCCAGTAGTATCTCTAGCGGGAGGATTTACAATGAGCAGTTCTTC. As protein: CASSISSGRIYNEQFF.

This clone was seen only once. The CDR3 DNA sequence: TGTGCCAGCAGTTTGGGGACTAGCGGGAATGTGTACTTC. It specifies CASSLGTSGNVYF. The chain joins TRBV27 to TRBJ2-7; 13 nucleotides line up with TRBD2. V shed 3 bases, J shed 12 bases, and the junction held 5 bases outside the gene matches. There are 13 residues in the CDR3. Germline lookup yields CDR1 MNHEY and CDR2 SMNVEV (reference sequence).

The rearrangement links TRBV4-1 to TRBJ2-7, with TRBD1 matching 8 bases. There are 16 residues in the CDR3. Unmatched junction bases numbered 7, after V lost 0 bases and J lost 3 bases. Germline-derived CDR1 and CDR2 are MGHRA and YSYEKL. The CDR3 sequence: CASSQDLTGGYYEQYF. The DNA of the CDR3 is TGCGCCAGCAGCCAAGATTTAACAGGGGGTTACTACGAGCAGTACTTC.

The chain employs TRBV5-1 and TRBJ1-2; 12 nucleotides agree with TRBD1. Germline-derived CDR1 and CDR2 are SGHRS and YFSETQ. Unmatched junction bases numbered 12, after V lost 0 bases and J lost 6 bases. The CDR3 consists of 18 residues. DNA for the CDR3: TGCGCCAGCAGCTTGGTTGGGACAGGGGGCTCCGGGGGCCATGGCTACACCTTC. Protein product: CASSLVGTGGSGGHGYTF.

The CDR3 coding sequence is TGTGCCAGCAGTGGGAGAGCCGGCAAGGGGGGGAATAGGAACACTGAAGCTTTCTTT. Translation gives CASSGRAGKGGNRNTEAFF. This chain links TRBV28 with TRBJ1-1; D may be TRBD1 (6 bases). Germline CDR1 is MDHEN and CDR2 is SYDVKM. This CDR3 region has 19 residues. V lost 5 bases and J lost 1, with 26 bases in between.

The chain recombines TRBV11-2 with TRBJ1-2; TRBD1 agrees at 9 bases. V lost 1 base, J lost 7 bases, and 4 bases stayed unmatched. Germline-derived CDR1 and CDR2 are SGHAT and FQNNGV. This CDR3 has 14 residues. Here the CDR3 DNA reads TGTGCCAGCAGCTTAGTACAGGGGGCCCTTGGCTACACCTTC. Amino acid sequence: CASSLVQGALGYTF. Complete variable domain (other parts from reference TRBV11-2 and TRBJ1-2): EAGVAQSPRYKIIEKRQSVAFWCNPISGHATLYWYQQILGQGPKLLIQFQNNGVVDDSQLPKDRFSAERLKGVDSTLKIQPAKLEDSAVYLCASSLVQGALGYTFGSGTRLTVV.

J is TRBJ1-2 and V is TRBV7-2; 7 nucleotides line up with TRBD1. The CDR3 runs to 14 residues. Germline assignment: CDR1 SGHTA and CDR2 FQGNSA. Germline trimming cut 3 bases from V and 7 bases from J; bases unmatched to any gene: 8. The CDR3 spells CASSLSQQGTGYTF. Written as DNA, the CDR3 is TGTGCCAGCAGCTTGAGCCAACAGGGGACTGGCTACACCTTC.

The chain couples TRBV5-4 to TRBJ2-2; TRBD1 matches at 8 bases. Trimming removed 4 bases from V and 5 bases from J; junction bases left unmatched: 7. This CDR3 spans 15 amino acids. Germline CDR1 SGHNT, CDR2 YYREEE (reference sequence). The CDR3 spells CASSLQGAITGELFF. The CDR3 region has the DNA TGTGCCAGCAGCCTTCAGGGGGCGATTACCGGGGAGCTGTTTTTT.

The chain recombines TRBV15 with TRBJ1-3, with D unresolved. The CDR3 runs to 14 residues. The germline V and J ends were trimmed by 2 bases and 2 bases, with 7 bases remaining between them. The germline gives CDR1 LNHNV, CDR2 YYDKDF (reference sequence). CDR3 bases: TGTGCCACCAGCAGACCGGAGCCTGGAAACACCATATATTTT. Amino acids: CATSRPEPGNTIYF.

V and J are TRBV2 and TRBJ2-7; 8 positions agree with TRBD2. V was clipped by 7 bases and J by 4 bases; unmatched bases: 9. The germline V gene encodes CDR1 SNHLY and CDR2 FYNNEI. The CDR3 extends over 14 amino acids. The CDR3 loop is CASIESGGPYEQYF. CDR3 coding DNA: TGTGCCAGCATCGAGTCGGGGGGGCCTTACGAGCAGTACTTC. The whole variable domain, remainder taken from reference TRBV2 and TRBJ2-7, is EPEVTQTPSHQVTQMGQEVILRCVPISNHLYFYWYRQILGQKVEFLVSFYNNEISEKSEIFDDQFSVERPDGSNFTLKIRSTKLEDSAMYFCASIESGGPYEQYFGPGTRLTVT.